The 17 T cell receptor beta chains presented below share a single source sample, sequenced in a study of T cells after yellow fever vaccination. From the 5' RACE reads, TCRdb called clonotypes with MiXCR, one entry per CDR3 protein. The table lists approximately 550,000 distinct CDR3 sequences, approximately 12% of them singletons, with over 11% in the top ten. This sample comprised PBMCs, obtained on the day of the yellow fever booster vaccination. All receptors derive from a man aged 25 to 40 who received the YFV17D yellow fever vaccine.

This clonotype was counted at least ten times. The chain carries TRBV5-1 and TRBJ2-5, with D perhaps assigned TRBD1 or TRBD2 (5 bases each). In germline, CDR1 is SGHRS, CDR2 YFSETQ. The CDR3 is 13 amino acids. Trimming took 1 base from V and 5 from J, leaving 9 bases between them. CDR3 in DNA: TGCGCCAGCAGCTTGTCGGGGCTGGAGACCCAGTACTTC. Its translation: CASSLSGLETQYF.

The chain employs TRBV9 and TRBJ2-6, with D perhaps TRBD1 (5 bases). The CDR3 length is 16 residues. CDR1 and CDR2 from the germline V gene are SGDLS and YYNGEE. The V end was cut by 3 bases, the J end by 3 bases, with 13 bases between. In nucleotides, the CDR3 is TGTGCCAGCAGCGCCACACTCAGGGATGGGGCCAACGTCCTGACTTTC. It specifies CASSATLRDGANVLTF.

This clonotype was counted ten times or more. This CDR3 reads CASSLTGPDTQYF. CDR3 DNA sequence: TGTGCCAGCAGCTTAACGGGGCCAGATACGCAGTATTTT. The chain carries TRBV18 and TRBJ2-3, with D tentatively TRBD1 or TRBD2 (5 bases each). Trimming pared 8 bases from V and 4 bases from J, leaving 13 bases between. Germline assignment: CDR1 KGHSH and CDR2 LQKENI. The CDR3 runs 13 residues.

The sample holds a few counts of this clonotype. One junction end does not reproduce the germline sequence, and a read error may be involved. In DNA, the CDR3 is TGTGCCAGTAGTATAACAGGAGGCAGAGACCGATCCTTC. It codes for CASSITGGRDRSF. This sequence joins TRBV19 and TRBJ1-2, with D possibly being TRBD1 (5 bases). Germline V gene lookup returns CDR1 LNHDA and CDR2 SQIVND (reference sequence). The CDR3 spans 13 residues.

The CDR3, as DNA: TGTGCCACCAGTGGTAGTTTCGGACAGGAACCTCAGCAGTTCTTC. This translates into CATSGSFGQEPQQFF. V is TRBV24-1 and J is TRBJ2-1; 7 bases map to TRBD1. Germline V CDR1 and CDR2: KGHDR, SFDVKD. The CDR3 length is 15 residues. V lost 5 bases and J lost 11; bases outside the gene matches: 14.

This clonotype was seen more than once but under ten times. V usage is TRBV12-3 or TRBV12-4 and J usage is TRBJ1-2; 9 bases are a match to TRBD1. The CDR3 length is 13 residues. V was clipped by 5 bases and J by 6 bases; unmatched bases: 4. The CDR3 DNA reads TGTGCCAGCAGTCCTCGGGACAGGGATGGCTACACCTTC. Encoded protein: CASSPRDRDGYTF.

A few counts support this clonotype. This chain links TRBV5-1 with TRBJ2-7; a weak D match, TRBD1 (5 bases). Germline-derived CDR1 and CDR2 are SGHRS and YFSETQ. V was clipped by 0 bases and J by 3 bases, with 10 bases between them. The CDR3 runs 14 residues. As DNA, the CDR3 is TGCGCCAGCAGCTTGGGGACAAATAACTACGAGCAGTACTTC. It codes for CASSLGTNNYEQYF.

This clonotype was counted once. The CDR3 here is CASSAGSKYEQYF. The CDR3 region has the DNA TGTGCCAGTAGTGCCGGGAGTAAATACGAGCAGTACTTC. This sequence joins TRBV19 and TRBJ2-7; D perhaps matches TRBD2 (6 bases). Trimming removed 5 bases at V and 4 bases at J, with 12 bases between. The V gene's germline CDR1 is LNHDA and CDR2 SQIVND (reference sequence). The CDR3 spans 13 residues.

This chain links TRBV19 with TRBJ2-1, with TRBD2 matching over 8 bases. The germline gives CDR1 LNHDA, CDR2 SQIVND (reference sequence). The CDR3 runs 14 residues. The junction had 8 bases not matched to a gene; V was cut back by 6 bases and J by 7 bases. CDR3 coding DNA: TGTGCCAGTAGCAACAGCGGGAGTAGGAATGAGCAGTTCTTC. Its translation: CASSNSGSRNEQFF.

This clonotype was found a few times. The chain combines TRBV11-2 with TRBJ2-1; D may match TRBD1 or TRBD2 (5 bases each). The V end lost 5 bases, the J end lost 7 bases, and 9 bases lay between the germline ends. CDR1 and CDR2 (germline): SGHAT, FQNNGV. This CDR3 has 12 amino acids. CDR3 protein: CASSRDPNEQFF. The CDR3 coding sequence is TGTGCCAGCAGCCGGGACCCTAATGAGCAGTTCTTC.

The sample holds a few counts of this clonotype. The chain joins TRBV20-1 to TRBJ2-7, with a possible D match to TRBD2 (5 bases). From germline, CDR1 is DFQATT and CDR2 SNEGSKA (reference sequence). V was pared by 6 bases and J by 1 base, with 13 bases between. CDR3 length equals 13 residues. Here the CDR3 reads CSAEGSSSYEQYF. The CDR3 DNA sequence: TGCAGTGCCGAGGGTTCTTCGTCCTACGAGCAGTACTTC.

The DNA for the CDR3 is TGTGCCAGTAGTATACGGCCACTGATGATAGACAATGAGCAGTTCTTC. Translation gives CASSIRPLMIDNEQFF. This sequence joins TRBV19 and TRBJ2-1; D is undetermined. The germline V and J ends were trimmed by 2 bases and 5 bases, with 16 bases remaining between them. This CDR3 is built from 16 residues. Germline V lookup: CDR1 LNHDA, CDR2 SQIVND (reference sequence). The full variable domain, completed using reference TRBV19 and TRBJ2-1, is DGGITQSPKYLFRKEGQNVTLSCEQNLNHDAMYWYRQDPGQGLRLIYYSQIVNDFQKGDIAEGYSVSREKKESFPLTVTSAQKNPTAFYLCASSIRPLMIDNEQFFGPGTRLTVL.

The CDR3 DNA follows: TGTGCCAGCAGCTTAGTGAGGACTCAAGCTTTCTTT. This encodes CASSLVRTQAFF. The gene calls are TRBV7-9 and TRBJ1-1; D ambiguous. The V gene lost 1 base and the J gene lost 9 bases, with 9 bases spanning the gap. The CDR3 loop spans 12 amino acids. Germline-derived CDR1 and CDR2 are SEHNR and FQNEAQ (reference sequence).

This clonotype has only a few counts. The chain uses TRBV10-3 and TRBJ2-5, with D perhaps TRBD2 (5 bases). Trimming took 8 bases from V and 0 from J, leaving 13 bases between them. The CDR3 is made up of 14 amino acids. CDR1 is ENHRY, CDR2 SYGVKD, per germline. In DNA form, the CDR3 reads TGTGCCATCGGCAACAGAGGGTACCAAGAGACCCAGTACTTC. Protein product: CAIGNRGYQETQYF.

The chain carries TRBV10-3 and TRBJ2-1; no clear D gene. This CDR3 is built from 12 residues. The V gene's germline CDR1 is ENHRY and CDR2 SYGVKD. V gave up 3 bases and J gave up 6 bases, with 6 bases separating them. The CDR3 region has the DNA TGTGCCATCAGTGAAACGGGCAATGAGCAGTTCTTC. Translating it yields CAISETGNEQFF.

This clonotype appeared a few times. This rearrangement joins TRBV19 to TRBJ2-5, with D possibly TRBD2 on 6 matching bases. The CDR3 covers 14 residues. Germline CDR1 is LNHDA and CDR2 is SQIVND (reference sequence). With 3 bases removed from V and 4 bases from J, the gap between germline ends came to 12 bases. This CDR3 is CASSISGGTETQYF. In nucleotides, the CDR3 is TGTGCCAGTAGTATTTCGGGCGGGACAGAGACCCAGTACTTC.

This clonotype turned up a few times. This rearrangement joins TRBV28 to TRBJ2-5; D unresolved. Trimming left V 6 bases short and J 5 bases short, with 16 bases between. This CDR3 spans 14 amino acids. The germline V gene encodes CDR1 MDHEN and CDR2 SYDVKM. In nucleotides, the CDR3 is TGTGCCAGCAGCCCAATCAACCCCAGGGAGACCCAGTACTTC. It encodes CASSPINPRETQYF.